The present TCR beta chain was sequenced within a study of blood T cell repertoires in COVID-19. The CDR3 extends over 14 amino acids. V was shortened by 3 bases and J by 5 bases, with 12 bases between the two germline ends. Germline-derived CDR1 and CDR2 are KGHDR and SFDVKD. Authors' processing steps: It was from reference gene primer amplification that nucleated cell counts were estimated. TCRdb's table, derived via immunoSEQ multiplex PCR, lists solely in-frame clones and lacks some. V and J calls and clone size follow that table, whereas D and trimming were derived from the DNA. Of tens of thousands of clones in the sample, about 80% were seen once.

This TCR came from a man aged 60-69 years with acute or convalescent COVID-19. The chain has TRBV24-1 and TRBJ2-5; D remains ambiguous. Input material: peripheral blood. The DNA of the CDR3 is TGTGCCACCAGTGATAAAAGGTCGAGGGAGACCCAGTACTTC. Its protein is CATSDKRSRETQYF.